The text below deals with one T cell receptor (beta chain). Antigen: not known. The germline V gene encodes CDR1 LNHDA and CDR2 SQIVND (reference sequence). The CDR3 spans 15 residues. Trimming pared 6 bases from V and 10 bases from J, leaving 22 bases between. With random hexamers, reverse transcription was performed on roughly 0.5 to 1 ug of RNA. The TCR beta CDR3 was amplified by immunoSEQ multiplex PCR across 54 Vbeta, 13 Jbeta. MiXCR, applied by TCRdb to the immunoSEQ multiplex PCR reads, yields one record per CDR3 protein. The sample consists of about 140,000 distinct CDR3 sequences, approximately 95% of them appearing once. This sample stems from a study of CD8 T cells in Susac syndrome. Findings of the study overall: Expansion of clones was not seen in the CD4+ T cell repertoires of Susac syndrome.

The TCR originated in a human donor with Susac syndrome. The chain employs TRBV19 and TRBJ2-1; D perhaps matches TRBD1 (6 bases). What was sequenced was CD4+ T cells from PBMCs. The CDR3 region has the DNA TGTGCCAGTAGGACATCGGGACAAAGTGCTACCGAGCAGTTCTTC. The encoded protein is CASRTSGQSATEQFF. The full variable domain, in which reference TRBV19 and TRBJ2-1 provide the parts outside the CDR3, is DGGITQSPKYLFRKEGQNVTLSCEQNLNHDAMYWYRQDPGQGLRLIYYSQIVNDFQKGDIAEGYSVSREKKESFPLTVTSAQKNPTAFYLCASRTSGQSATEQFFGPGTRLTVL.